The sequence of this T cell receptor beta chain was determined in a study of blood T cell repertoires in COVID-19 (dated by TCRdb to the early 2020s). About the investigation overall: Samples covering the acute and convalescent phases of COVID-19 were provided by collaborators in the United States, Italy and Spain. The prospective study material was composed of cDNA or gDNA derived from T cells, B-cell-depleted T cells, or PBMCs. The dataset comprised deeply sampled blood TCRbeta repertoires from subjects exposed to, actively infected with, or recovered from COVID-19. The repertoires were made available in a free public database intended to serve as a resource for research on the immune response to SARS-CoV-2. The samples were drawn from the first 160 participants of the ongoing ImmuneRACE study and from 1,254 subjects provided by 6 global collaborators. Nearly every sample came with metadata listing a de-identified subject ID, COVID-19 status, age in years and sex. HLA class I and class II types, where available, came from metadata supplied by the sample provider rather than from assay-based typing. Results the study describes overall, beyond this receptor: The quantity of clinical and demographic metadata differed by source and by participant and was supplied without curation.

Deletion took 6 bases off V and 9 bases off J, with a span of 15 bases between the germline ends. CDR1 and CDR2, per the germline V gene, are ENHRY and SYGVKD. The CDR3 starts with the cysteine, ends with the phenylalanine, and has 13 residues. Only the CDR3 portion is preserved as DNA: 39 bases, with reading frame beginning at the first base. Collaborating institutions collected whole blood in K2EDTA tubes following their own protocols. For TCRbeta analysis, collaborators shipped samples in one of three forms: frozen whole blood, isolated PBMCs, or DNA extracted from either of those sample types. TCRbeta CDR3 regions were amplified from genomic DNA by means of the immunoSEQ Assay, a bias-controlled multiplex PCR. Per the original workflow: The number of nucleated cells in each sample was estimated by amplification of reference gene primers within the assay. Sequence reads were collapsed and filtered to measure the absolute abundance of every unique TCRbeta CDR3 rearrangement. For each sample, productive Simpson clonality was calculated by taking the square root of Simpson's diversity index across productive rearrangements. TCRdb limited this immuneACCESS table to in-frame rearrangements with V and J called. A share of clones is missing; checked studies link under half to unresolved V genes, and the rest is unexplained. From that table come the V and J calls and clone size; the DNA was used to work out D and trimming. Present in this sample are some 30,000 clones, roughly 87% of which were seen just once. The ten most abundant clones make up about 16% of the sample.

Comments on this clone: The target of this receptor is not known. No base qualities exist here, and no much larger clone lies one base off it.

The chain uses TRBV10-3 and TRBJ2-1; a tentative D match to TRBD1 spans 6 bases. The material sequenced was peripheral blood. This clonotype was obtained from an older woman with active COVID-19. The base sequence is TGTGCCATCAGCGGGTTGGGGGCGGTTGAGCAGTTCTTC. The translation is CAISGLGAVEQFF.